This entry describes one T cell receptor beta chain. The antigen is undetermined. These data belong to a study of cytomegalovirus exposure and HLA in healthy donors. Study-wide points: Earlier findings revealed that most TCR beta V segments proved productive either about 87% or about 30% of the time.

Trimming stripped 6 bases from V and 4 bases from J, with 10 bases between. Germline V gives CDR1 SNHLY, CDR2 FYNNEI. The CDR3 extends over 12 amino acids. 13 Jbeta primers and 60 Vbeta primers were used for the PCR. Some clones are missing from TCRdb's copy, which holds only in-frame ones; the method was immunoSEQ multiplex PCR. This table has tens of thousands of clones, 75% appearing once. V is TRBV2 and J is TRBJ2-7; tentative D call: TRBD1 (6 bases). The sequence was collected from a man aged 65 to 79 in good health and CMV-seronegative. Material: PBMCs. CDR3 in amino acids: CASSLQGYEQYF. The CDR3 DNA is TGTGCCAGCAGCTTACAGGGTTACGAGCAGTACTTC.